The rows below give T cell receptor beta chains drawn from one sample of a study of T cell responses to AZD1222 COVID-19 vaccine. The assay was immunoSEQ multiplex PCR, and TCRdb's table has in-frame clones only and misses some. The sample consists of some 110,000 clones, more than 75% of them appearing once. The sample was peripheral blood, taken 28 days after the second AZD1222 dose. These receptors were taken from an adult who received the AZD1222 COVID-19 vaccine. CDR3s include the opening cysteine and the closing phenylalanine or tryptophan. The D gene is left open where the match is weak.

j_call,d_call,v_call,cdr3_nt,cdr3_aa
TRBJ2-1,TRBD2,TRBV7-3,TGTGCCAGCAGCACTGGGACTAGCTTTTGGAATGAGCAGTTCTTC,CASSTGTSFWNEQFF
TRBJ2-7,TRBD2,TRBV5-4,TGTGCCAGCACGGAGGGAGGGCGACCTTACGAGCAGTACTTC,CASTEGGRPYEQYF
TRBJ1-2,-,TRBV30,TGTGCCTGGAGTGTGGGGAACGGTGGCTACACCTTC,CAWSVGNGGYTF
TRBJ1-2,TRBD1,TRBV7-9,TGTGCCAGCAGCTTACCGGGACAGGCTAACTATGGCTACACCTTC,CASSLPGQANYGYTF
TRBJ2-7,-,TRBV29-1,TGCAGCGTTGCGAGATCGCAGGGTGAGCAGTACTTC,CSVARSQGEQYF
TRBJ1-3,-,TRBV6-2/TRBV6-3,TGTGCCAGCAGTTACGGACAACCAGCCTCTGGAAACACCATATATTTT,CASSYGQPASGNTIYF
TRBJ2-1,TRBD2,TRBV5-8,TGTGCCAGCAGCTTGGCCGGGACTAGTCTCTTCGGTGAGCAGTTCTTC,CASSLAGTSLFGEQFF
TRBJ1-5,TRBD1,TRBV7-2,TGTGCCAGCTCAGGCCGGACAGGGAATCAGCCCCAGCATTTT,CASSGRTGNQPQHF
TRBJ1-2,-,TRBV6-1,TGTGCCAGCAGTGAATTCAGGTTCGTGAACTATGGCTACACCTTC,CASSEFRFVNYGYTF
TRBJ1-3,-,TRBV11-2,TGTGCCAGCAGCCCCCCGAATCTCCGAAACACCATATATTTT,CASSPPNLRNTIYF
TRBJ2-2,-,TRBV4-2,TGTGCCAGCAGCCAGTTGGTAGGGATGAACACCGGGGAGCTGTTTTTT,CASSQLVGMNTGELFF